What follows are 19 T cell receptor beta chains derived from one specimen sequenced in a study of cytotoxic CD8 clonotypes in ibrutinib-treated CLL. TCRdb's copy holds only in-frame clones and misses some; the assay was immunoSEQ multiplex PCR. Of 110,000 to 150,000 clones listed, 75% to 80% are singletons. The sequenced sample was PBMCs, obtained after 24 months of ibrutinib treatment. The receptors here all came from a human donor with chronic lymphocytic leukemia.

This clone was detected only a few times. The chain has TRBV11-2 and TRBJ1-1; D is ambiguous. This CDR3 is built from 12 residues. The germline V gene encodes CDR1 SGHAT and CDR2 FQNNGV. V was trimmed by 5 bases and J by 6 bases, leaving 10 bases between them. The CDR3 DNA sequence: TGTGCCAGCAGCCCACGGGAACCTGAAGCTTTCTTT. Translated: CASSPREPEAFF.

This sequence joins TRBV11-2 and TRBJ2-7; 7 bases are a match to TRBD2. The CDR3 sequence is 17 residues long. V shed 6 bases, J shed 0 bases, and the junction held 14 bases outside the gene matches. The germline V gene has CDR1 SGHAT and CDR2 FQNNGV. The CDR3 loop reads CASRGLAEIGGSYEQYF. In nucleotides, the CDR3 is TGTGCCAGCAGGGGTCTAGCGGAAATCGGGGGCTCCTACGAGCAGTACTTC.

The rearrangement joins TRBV25-1 to TRBJ1-2, with 7 bases aligning to TRBD1. This CDR3 is 14 amino acids long. CDR1 MGHDK and CDR2 SYGVNS come from the germline V gene. With V trimmed by 3 bases and J by 7 bases, 8 bases remained unmatched. In DNA, the CDR3 is TGTGCCAGCAGTGAGCCAGGGGGATCTGGTGGCTACACCTTC. It specifies CASSEPGGSGGYTF.

The chain combines TRBV11-3 with TRBJ2-2; no firm D call. CDR3 size: 13 residues. Germline loops: CDR1 SGHNT, CDR2 YENEEA. Trimming removed 1 base from V and 4 bases from J, with 4 bases in between. The CDR3 here is CASSLAITGELFF. In DNA, the CDR3 is TGTGCCAGCAGCTTAGCGATCACCGGGGAGCTGTTTTTT.

The rearrangement uses TRBV6-1 and TRBJ2-7; 10 nucleotides align to TRBD1. This CDR3 region has 14 residues. The J segment lost 4 bases and the V segment lost 6 bases, leaving 6 bases of the junction unmatched. The germline CDR1 and CDR2 sequences are MNHNS and SASEGT. The CDR3: CASRATDRGYEQYF. Written as DNA, the CDR3 is TGTGCCAGCAGAGCCACGGACAGGGGGTACGAGCAGTACTTC.

The V and J genes are TRBV7-3 and TRBJ2-6; D may be TRBD2 (6 bases). Trimming pared 0 bases from V and 13 bases from J, leaving 13 bases between. From germline, CDR1 is SGHTA and CDR2 FQGTGA. This CDR3 has 14 amino acids. The CDR3, as DNA: TGTGCCAGCAGCTTAACGGGGAGCCGGGAGGTCCTGACTTTC. Protein product: CASSLTGSREVLTF.

This chain joins TRBV29-1 and TRBJ2-6; no definite D call. CDR3 length equals 13 residues. Germline CDR1 reads SQVTM; CDR2 reads ANQGSEA. The germline V and J ends were trimmed by 7 bases and 0 bases, with 7 bases remaining between them. The CDR3 nucleotides read TGCAGCGCCGGTACCTCTGGGGCCAACGTCCTGACTTTC. This sequence encodes CSAGTSGANVLTF. Variable domain in full (rest from reference TRBV29-1 and TRBJ2-6): SAVISQKPSRDICQRGTSLTIQCQVDSQVTMMFWYRQQPGQSLTLIATANQGSEATYESGFVIDKFPISRPNLTFSTLTVSNMSPEDSSIYLCSAGTSGANVLTFGAGSRLTVL.

The chain carries TRBV30 and TRBJ2-7; D not certain. This CDR3 region has 12 residues. V gave up 3 bases and J gave up 6 bases, with 12 bases separating them. Germline CDR1 GTSNPN, CDR2 SVGIG (reference sequence). The CDR3 loop is CAWRRVNGEQYF. In DNA form, the CDR3 reads TGTGCCTGGAGACGGGTTAACGGCGAGCAGTACTTC.

This clone appeared a single time. This sequence joins TRBV28 and TRBJ1-1, with D perhaps TRBD1 (5 bases). The CDR3 covers 11 residues. V shed 5 bases and J shed 6 bases, with 7 bases lying between them. The germline CDR1 and CDR2 sequences are MDHEN and SYDVKM. The CDR3 loop reads CASSRGAEAFF. The CDR3 region has the DNA TGTGCCAGCAGTCGGGGGGCTGAAGCTTTCTTT.

This chain uses TRBV6-4 with TRBJ2-3, with 9 bases identical to TRBD2. V shed 5 bases, J shed 2 bases, and the junction held 14 bases outside the gene matches. The length of the CDR3 is 18 residues. Germline lookup yields CDR1 MRHNA and CDR2 SNTAGT. The CDR3 coding sequence is TGTGCCAGCAGTCAAGGACGGGTAGCGGGAGTTTCCACAGATACGCAGTATTTT. Its translation is CASSQGRVAGVSTDTQYF.

V gene TRBV5-6 combines with J gene TRBJ2-7; the D gene is possibly TRBD2 (6 bases). Germline CDR1 SGHDT, CDR2 YYEEEE. V lost 0 bases and J lost 2, with 12 bases in between. The CDR3 is 15 amino acids. The CDR3 sequence is CASSLVAGPTYEQYF. The CDR3 DNA is TGTGCCAGCAGCTTGGTTGCGGGGCCGACCTACGAGCAGTACTTC. Variable domain in full (rest from reference TRBV5-6 and TRBJ2-7): DAGVTQSPTHLIKTRGQQVTLRCSPKSGHDTVSWYQQALGQGPQFIFQYYEEEERQRGNFPDRFSGHQFPNYSSELNVNALLLGDSALYLCASSLVAGPTYEQYFGPGTRLTVT.

This clone was detected only a few times. The rearrangement joins TRBV7-9 to TRBJ1-4; a possible D gene is TRBD1 (6 bases). The CDR3 length is 15 residues. CDR1 and CDR2 from the germline V gene are SEHNR and FQNEAQ (reference sequence). Between the trimmed V and J ends, which lost 6 bases and 4 bases, there was a span of 15 bases. The CDR3 loop is CASSSPRGHNEKLFF. The CDR3, as DNA: TGTGCCAGCAGTTCGCCCAGGGGCCATAATGAAAAACTGTTTTTT.

The chain combines TRBV5-1 with TRBJ2-1; TRBD1 aligns across 10 bases. The length of the CDR3 is 13 residues. The V gene's germline CDR1 is SGHRS and CDR2 YFSETQ. The V segment lost 5 bases and the J segment 12 bases; nucleotides outside the gene matches: 8. The CDR3, as DNA: TGCGCCAGCAGTTGGGGGACAGGGGACCGGCAGTTCTTC. Translated, it gives CASSWGTGDRQFF.

This chain connects TRBV7-9 to TRBJ2-7, with TRBD1 matching 8 bases. J gave up 2 bases and V 4 bases, and 4 bases lay outside the gene matches. CDR1 and CDR2 from the germline V gene are SEHNR and FQNEAQ (reference sequence). There are 14 residues in the CDR3. CDR3: CASSSTGAPYEQYF. The CDR3 nucleotides read TGTGCCAGCAGCTCGACAGGGGCCCCCTACGAGCAGTACTTC. The whole variable domain, remainder taken from reference TRBV7-9 and TRBJ2-7, is DTGVSQNPRHKITKRGQNVTFRCDPISEHNRLYWYRQTLGQGPEFLTYFQNEAQLEKSRLLSDRFSAERPKGSFSTLEIQRTEQGDSAMYLCASSSTGAPYEQYFGPGTRLTVT.

This clone is labeled medium-sized. This chain connects TRBV6-4 to TRBJ1-5; tentatively, D is TRBD1 (5 bases). There are 12 residues in the CDR3. From germline, CDR1 is MRHNA and CDR2 SNTAGT. Trimming pared 6 bases from V and 6 bases from J, leaving 9 bases between. CDR3 protein: CASRGRGQPQHF. The CDR3 coding sequence is TGTGCCAGCAGGGGTAGGGGTCAGCCCCAGCATTTT.

The chain recombines TRBV7-2 with TRBJ2-5; 8 bases map to TRBD2. The V gene's germline CDR1 is SGHTA and CDR2 FQGNSA. The CDR3 has 14 residues. V was clipped by 8 bases and J by 1 base; unmatched bases: 6. CDR3 DNA: TGTGCCAGCTCCCCCGGGGGGGCCCAAGAGACCCAGTACTTC. Its protein product is CASSPGGAQETQYF.

Here the CDR3 reads CASSLLREPTGEQFF. In nucleotides, the CDR3 is TGTGCCAGCAGTCTCTTGCGGGAGCCAACCGGTGAGCAGTTCTTC. This chain connects TRBV28 to TRBJ2-1, with 7 nucleotides matching TRBD2. CDR1 and CDR2 (germline): MDHEN, SYDVKM. J gave up 9 bases and V 5 bases, and 13 bases lay outside the gene matches. The CDR3 contains 15 residues.

V usage is TRBV18 and J usage is TRBJ2-3; perhaps TRBD1 as D (6 bases). Trimming removed 3 bases at V and 2 bases at J, with 21 bases between. The germline gives CDR1 KGHSH, CDR2 LQKENI. The CDR3 has 18 residues. The CDR3 region is CASSPAGGGLSPTDTQYF. DNA for the CDR3: TGTGCCAGCTCACCTGCTGGGGGCGGGCTGAGCCCCACAGATACGCAGTATTTT.

The gene calls are TRBV7-2 and TRBJ1-5; D is perhaps TRBD1 (5 bases). The CDR3 loop spans 13 amino acids. Trimming took 5 bases from V and 5 from J, leaving 10 bases between them. The V gene's germline CDR1 is SGHTA and CDR2 FQGNSA. The CDR3 nucleotides are TGTGCCAGCAGCCCGACAGCTTATCAGCCCCAGCATTTT. Its protein product is CASSPTAYQPQHF.